Listed below are T cell receptor beta chains from one sample, sequenced in a study of shared clonotypes between healthy human individuals. Here immunoSEQ multiplex PCR was the method, and the copy in TCRdb shows in-frame clones only, minus some. In the table there are around 2.3 million clones, approximately 94% of which are singletons. Sequences were obtained from naive CD4+ T cells sorted from blood. These receptors originate from a man aged 18 to 30 in good health. The CDR3 runs from the conserved cysteine through the conserved F or W. A D gene is named only where the DNA matches it firmly. The size field is filled for only some rows; it gives once, few, many or a size class.

V gene	D gene	J gene	clone size	CDR3 protein	CDR3 DNA
TRBV7-6	.	TRBJ2-6	once	CASSSKSSGANVLTF	TGTGCCAGCAGCTCTAAGTCATCTGGGGCCAACGTCCTGACTTTC
TRBV5-1	TRBD1	TRBJ2-1	.	CASSLQGGNEQFF	TGCGCCAGCAGCTTACAGGGGGGCAATGAGCAGTTCTTC
TRBV28	.	TRBJ1-1	.	CASSGILGGLGNTEAFF	TGTGCCAGCAGCGGAATCTTGGGGGGGTTGGGGAACACTGAAGCTTTCTTT
TRBV19	TRBD2	TRBJ2-3	few	CASSSPPGTSAGDTQYF	TGTGCCAGTAGTTCCCCCCCCGGGACTAGCGCAGGAGATACGCAGTATTTT
TRBV5-6	.	TRBJ1-3	.	CASSLARVFGNTIYF	TGTGCCAGCAGCTTGGCCAGGGTATTTGGAAACACCATATATTTT
TRBV19	.	TRBJ1-6	.	CASSIIENSPLHF	TGTGCCAGTAGTATCATCGAGAATTCACCCCTCCACTTT
TRBV2	TRBD2	TRBJ2-2	.	CACKRDSNTGELFF	TGTGCCTGCAAGCGGGATTCGAACACCGGGGAGCTGTTTTTT
TRBV5-6	TRBD2	TRBJ2-2	.	CASSLVRRESWTGELFF	TGTGCCAGCAGCTTGGTCCGGCGGGAGTCGTGGACCGGGGAGCTGTTTTTT
TRBV6-1	TRBD1	TRBJ1-1	.	CASSEFRDRGTEAFF	TGTGCCAGCAGTGAATTTAGGGACAGGGGCACTGAAGCTTTCTTT
TRBV5-1	.	TRBJ2-5	.	CASQSGPQETQYF	TGCGCCAGCCAGTCGGGGCCCCAAGAGACCCAGTACTTC
TRBV2	.	TRBJ2-5	.	CASTRLRQGGTETQYF	TGTGCCAGTACTCGCCTTCGACAGGGAGGAACGGAGACCCAGTACTTC
TRBV5-1	.	TRBJ1-6	.	CASSLRAGMDSPLHF	TGCGCCAGCAGCTTGAGGGCAGGGATGGATTCACCCCTCCACTTT
TRBV11-2	.	TRBJ1-1	.	CASSSNWPGLGTEAFF	TGTGCCAGCAGCTCTAACTGGCCAGGGTTGGGCACTGAAGCTTTCTTT
TRBV10-3	TRBD2	TRBJ2-1	.	CAISGLAGLNEQFF	TGTGCCATCAGCGGACTAGCGGGGCTCAATGAGCAGTTCTTC
TRBV5-1	.	TRBJ1-3	once	CASSSEGGSGNTIYF	TGCGCCAGCAGCTCCGAAGGGGGATCAGGAAACACCATATATTTT
TRBV5-4	TRBD2	TRBJ2-7	.	CASSGGGAGNEQYF	TGTGCCAGCAGCGGCGGGGGAGCAGGAAACGAGCAGTACTTC
TRBV15	TRBD1	TRBJ1-5	.	CATSRDGTGGQPQHF	TGTGCCACCAGCAGAGATGGGACAGGGGGTCAGCCCCAGCATTTT
TRBV6-5	.	TRBJ2-7	.	CASSYSIGVGYEQYF	TGTGCCAGCAGTTACTCGATAGGGGTAGGCTACGAGCAGTACTTC
TRBV7-9	TRBD1	TRBJ2-2	.	CASSADRATGELFF	TGTGCCAGCAGCGCAGACAGGGCCACCGGGGAGCTGTTTTTT
TRBV6-5	TRBD1	TRBJ2-7	.	CASSYSRQGASEQYF	TGTGCCAGCAGTTACTCGAGGCAGGGGGCGTCCGAGCAGTACTTC
TRBV29-1	.	TRBJ2-1	few	CSVGNNEQFF	TGCAGCGTTGGGAACAATGAGCAGTTCTTC
TRBV5-1	TRBD1	TRBJ2-7	.	CASSRGQGSYEQYF	TGCGCCAGCAGCAGGGGACAGGGTTCCTACGAGCAGTACTTC
TRBV7-2	.	TRBJ1-1	.	CASSTQAAQHEAFF	TGTGCCAGCAGCACCCAGGCAGCCCAACATGAAGCTTTCTTT
TRBV30	.	TRBJ2-1	.	CAWSSQSSYNEQFF	TGTGCCTGGAGCAGCCAAAGCTCCTACAATGAGCAGTTCTTC
TRBV4-1	.	TRBJ1-5	.	CASSQKLRQPQHF	TGCGCCAGCAGCCAGAAACTGCGTCAGCCCCAGCATTTT
TRBV6-5	.	TRBJ2-7	.	CASSYSGPYEQYF	TGTGCCAGCAGTTACTCCGGACCCTACGAGCAGTACTTC